These 32 T cell receptor beta chains share one sample of origin, sequenced in a study of T cell responses to AZD1222 COVID-19 vaccine. Sequenced by immunoSEQ multiplex PCR; TCRdb stores in-frame clones only, minus some. The sample shows fewer than 150,000 clones, roughly 86% of them seen only once. Material: peripheral blood, obtained 28 days after the second AZD1222 dose. The receptors derive from an adult who received the AZD1222 COVID-19 vaccine.

V is TRBV5-1 and J is TRBJ2-3; possibly TRBD1 for D (5 bases). Trimming shortened V by 0 bases and J by 5 bases, and 13 bases separated the two germline ends. The CDR3 covers 15 residues. Looked up from germline, CDR1 is SGHRS and CDR2 is YFSETQ. DNA for the CDR3: TGCGCCAGCAGCTTGGGCCAGGCCCAGGGAGATACGCAGTATTTT. It is translated as CASSLGQAQGDTQYF.

The chain has TRBV7-3 and TRBJ1-1; TRBD1 is a possible D gene (6 bases). This CDR3 has 13 amino acids. Trimming left V 5 bases short and J 5 bases short, with 12 bases between. The germline V gene has CDR1 SGHTA and CDR2 FQGTGA. This CDR3 is CASSVTGSTEAFF. The CDR3, as DNA: TGTGCCAGCAGCGTGACAGGAAGTACTGAAGCTTTCTTT.

The chain joins TRBV28 to TRBJ1-2, with D tentatively TRBD1 (5 bases). Germline V gene lookup returns CDR1 MDHEN and CDR2 SYDVKM. The CDR3 has 14 amino acids. V was cut by 6 bases and J by 8 bases, with 19 bases left in between. In nucleotides, the CDR3 is TGTGCCAGCAGCCTATGGGGGAGGGGAGGAGGCTACACCTTC. As protein: CASSLWGRGGGYTF.

The V gene is TRBV4-2, the J gene TRBJ2-3; 7 bases are a match to TRBD2. Trimming at V came to 3 bases and at J to 4 bases, leaving 13 bases not matched to a gene. CDR1 LGHNA and CDR2 YNFKEQ come from the germline V gene. The CDR3 length is 17 residues. CDR3 in DNA: TGTGCCAGCAGCCACTTACTGGCGGGAGTATCAGCAGATACGCAGTATTTT. This gives the protein CASSHLLAGVSADTQYF.

This sequence joins TRBV5-4 and TRBJ1-2; 8 bases fit TRBD1. Per germline, CDR1 SGHNT and CDR2 YYREEE (reference sequence). The CDR3 is 13 amino acids. V trimming: 4 bases; J trimming: 7 bases; junction bases outside the gene matches: 6. CDR3 protein: CASSLQGAGGYTF. CDR3 DNA: TGTGCCAGCAGCCTCCAGGGGGCGGGTGGCTACACCTTC.

The chain uses TRBV6-1 and TRBJ1-3; 8 positions agree with TRBD1. Germline V gives CDR1 MNHNS, CDR2 SASEGT. Trimming cost V 4 bases and J 3 bases; bases outside gene matches: 8. There are 16 residues in the CDR3. CDR3 protein: CASSGFGQGSGNTIYF. CDR3 coding DNA: TGTGCCAGCAGTGGTTTTGGACAGGGTAGTGGAAACACCATATATTTT.

V usage is TRBV5-5 and J usage is TRBJ2-3; TRBD2 agrees at 8 bases. V lost 6 bases to trimming and J lost 4 bases; unmatched junction nucleotides: 10. Germline-derived CDR1 and CDR2 are SGHKS and YYEKEE (reference sequence). The CDR3 consists of 15 residues. As DNA, the CDR3 is TGTGCCAGCAATCCGGGACTAGGGGTCTCAGATACGCAGTATTTT. Protein product: CASNPGLGVSDTQYF.

This rearrangement joins TRBV2 to TRBJ2-3; possibly TRBD1 or TRBD2 for D (5 bases each). Germline V lookup: CDR1 SNHLY, CDR2 FYNNEI. The CDR3 spans 14 residues. The germline V and J ends were trimmed by 4 bases and 0 bases, with 8 bases remaining between them. DNA for the CDR3: TGTGCCAGCAGTGTGTGGGGGAGCACAGATACGCAGTATTTT. Its translation: CASSVWGSTDTQYF.

V gene TRBV4-1 combines with J gene TRBJ1-3; D unresolved. Trimming shortened V by 0 bases and J by 4 bases, and 10 bases separated the two germline ends. CDR3 length: 15 residues. Germline lookup yields CDR1 MGHRA and CDR2 YSYEKL. The CDR3 is CASSQDIPRGNTIYF. The CDR3 region has the DNA TGCGCCAGCAGCCAAGACATCCCAAGGGGAAACACCATATATTTT.

This chain joins TRBV3-1 (or the pseudogene TRBV3-2) and TRBJ1-1; TRBD1 is a possible D gene (6 bases). V was cut by 4 bases and J by 8 bases, with 11 bases left in between. This CDR3 region has 12 residues. Germline-derived CDR1 and CDR2 are LGHDT and YNNKEL (reference sequence). CDR3 DNA sequence: TGTGCCAGCAGCCTACAGGGTGTGGAAGCTTTCTTT. Protein product: CASSLQGVEAFF.

The DNA of the CDR3 is TGTGCCAGTAGCAAGACAGGGGACAATCAGCCCCAGCATTTT. Encoded protein: CASSKTGDNQPQHF. The V call is TRBV19, the J call TRBJ1-5; 8 bases are a match to TRBD1. Germline V lookup: CDR1 LNHDA, CDR2 SQIVND (reference sequence). This CDR3 is 14 amino acids long. Unmatched junction bases numbered 4, after V lost 6 bases and J lost 3 bases.

This chain uses TRBV9 with TRBJ1-1; no definite D call. The CDR3 extends over 15 amino acids. Germline V gene lookup returns CDR1 SGDLS and CDR2 YYNGEE. V lost 3 bases to trimming and J lost 6 bases, with 18 bases between them. The CDR3 nucleotides read TGTGCCAGCAGCGCCTTCGATAACCTTAACTCTGAAGCTTTCTTT. The encoded protein is CASSAFDNLNSEAFF.

Notes on this clone: Relative to the germline gene, one junction end is altered; a read error may explain this. The rearrangement links TRBV7-7 to TRBJ2-1, with 7 nucleotides matching TRBD1. The CDR3 has 15 amino acids. Germline CDR1 is SSHAT and CDR2 is FNYEAQ (reference sequence). The DNA of the CDR3 is TGTGCTAGCAGCTCCGGGACAGCCAACTACAATGAGCAGTTCTTC. It is translated as CASSSGTANYNEQFF.

This sequence joins TRBV28 and TRBJ2-7, with 8 positions matching TRBD2. The CDR3 sequence is 16 residues long. V lost 4 bases, J lost 3 bases, and 11 bases stayed unmatched. CDR1 MDHEN and CDR2 SYDVKM come from the germline V gene. This CDR3 is CASSSGGRWLDYEQYF. CDR3 in DNA: TGTGCCAGCAGTTCTGGCGGGAGGTGGTTGGACTACGAGCAGTACTTC.

This clone occurred once. This chain joins TRBV28 and TRBJ2-4; TRBD1 might be the D (6 bases). The CDR3 has 15 amino acids. The germline CDR1 and CDR2 sequences are MDHEN and SYDVKM. V was shortened by 9 bases and J by 7 bases, with 22 bases between the two germline ends. The CDR3 spells CASRTPRGSTNIQYF. The CDR3 bases are TGTGCCAGTCGTACCCCCAGGGGTTCGACGAACATTCAGTACTTC.

The chain uses TRBV15 and TRBJ1-6, with a tentative D call TRBD1 (5 bases). Trimming cost V 0 bases and J 7 bases, with 7 bases left between them. CDR1 and CDR2 from the germline V gene are LNHNV and YYDKDF (reference sequence). The CDR3 contains 14 residues. The CDR3 DNA is TGTGCCACCAGCAGAGACAGGGACAATTCACCCCTCCACTTT. Protein: CATSRDRDNSPLHF.

The chain joins TRBV21-1 to TRBJ1-5; the D call of TRBD1 is as the table states it, not checked on the DNA. TRBV21-1 is termed a pseudogene. This CDR3 has 19 residues. For the CDR3, the DNA is TGTGCCAGCAGCACCCAAGAGCCGGACAGAATCTATAGCAATCAGCCCCAGCATTTT. This encodes CASSTQEPDRIYSNQPQHF.

The rearrangement joins TRBV7-9 to TRBJ2-7, with 8 bases matching TRBD1. Germline V gene data show CDR1 as SEHNR and CDR2 as FQNEAQ (reference sequence). After removal of 5 bases from V and 0 bases from J, the junction contained 6 bases not matched to a gene. The CDR3 covers 15 residues. The CDR3 DNA reads TGTGCCAGCAGCCCGACAGGGGACGGCTCCTACGAGCAGTACTTC. Residues: CASSPTGDGSYEQYF.

The V gene is TRBV28, the J gene TRBJ1-6; maybe TRBD1 (6 bases). The CDR3 covers 15 residues. Germline lookup yields CDR1 MDHEN and CDR2 SYDVKM. The germline V and J ends were trimmed by 1 base and 7 bases, with 11 bases remaining between them. The CDR3 is CASSLLGQGNSPLHF. CDR3 bases: TGTGCCAGCAGTTTATTAGGGCAGGGGAATTCACCCCTCCACTTT.

In its sample, this clone was seen once. This chain uses TRBV6-5 with TRBJ2-7; D unclear. CDR1 and CDR2 (germline): MNHEY, SVGAGI. The CDR3 sequence is 13 residues long. Deletions cut 2 bases from V and 3 bases from J, with 8 bases between. The CDR3 spells CASSYGRIYEQYF. DNA of the CDR3: TGTGCCAGCAGTTACGGCAGAATCTACGAGCAGTACTTC.

This chain joins TRBV3-1 (or the pseudogene TRBV3-2) and TRBJ2-3; D remains ambiguous. Germline-derived CDR1 and CDR2 are LGHDT and YNNKEL (reference sequence). CDR3 size: 13 residues. The V end was cut by 2 bases, the J end by 6 bases, with 9 bases between. CDR3 nucleotide sequence: TGTGCCAGCAGCCAACTACAAAGGGATACGCAGTATTTT. Translation gives CASSQLQRDTQYF.

The chain is built from TRBV5-1 and TRBJ2-5, with 7 bases fitting TRBD2. There are 15 residues in the CDR3. V shed 0 bases and J 1 base; nucleotides not matched to a gene: 3. The germline V gene encodes CDR1 SGHRS and CDR2 YFSETQ. The CDR3 DNA reads TGCGCCAGCAGCTTGGTACTAGCGCCCCAAGAGACCCAGTACTTC. Translating gives CASSLVLAPQETQYF.

The V gene is TRBV3-1 (or the pseudogene TRBV3-2), the J gene TRBJ1-2, with 7 bases matching TRBD1. Germline CDR1 and CDR2: LGHDT and YNNKEL (reference sequence). This CDR3 has 14 amino acids. The V segment lost 1 base and the J segment 5 bases; nucleotides outside the gene matches: 4. DNA for the CDR3: TGTGCCAGCAGCCAAGCCCACAGGGGTTATGGCTACACCTTC. Translated, it gives CASSQAHRGYGYTF.

The V and J genes are TRBV19 and TRBJ1-2; possible D gene TRBD1, 5 bases. CDR3 length: 14 amino acids. The V gene's germline CDR1 is LNHDA and CDR2 SQIVND (reference sequence). The V end lost 6 bases, the J end lost 3 bases, and 14 bases lay between the germline ends. DNA of the CDR3: TGTGCCAGTAGCCCGGCGGACACAGACTATGGCTACACCTTC. It yields the protein CASSPADTDYGYTF.

This clone was counted a few times. The J gene is TRBJ1-2, the V gene TRBV5-1; no firm D call. The CDR3 runs to 14 residues. V lost 1 base and J lost 5, with 12 bases in between. CDR1 and CDR2 from the germline V gene are SGHRS and YFSETQ. CDR3 sequence reads: CASSLSGAPYGYTF. Here the CDR3 DNA reads TGCGCCAGCAGCTTGTCGGGAGCCCCATATGGCTACACCTTC.

CDR3 bases: TGTGCCAGCAGTCCAGGGTACTATGGCTACACCTTC. Its translation: CASSPGYYGYTF. This chain connects TRBV12-3 or TRBV12-4 to TRBJ1-2; a possible D gene is TRBD1 (5 bases). The V gene lost 5 bases and the J gene lost 3 bases, with 7 bases spanning the gap. The CDR3 is 12 residues long.

The chain joins TRBV6-5 to TRBJ1-2; D is unresolved. The V end lost 8 bases, the J end lost 5 bases, and 18 bases lay between the germline ends. The CDR3 length is 14 residues. CDR1 and CDR2 from the germline V gene are MNHEY and SVGAGI. CDR3 region: CASLTGLSGYGYTF. As DNA, the CDR3 is TGTGCCAGCTTGACGGGGTTAAGTGGATATGGCTACACCTTC.

The CDR3 coding sequence is TGTGCCAGCAGACACCGAGACACTTATCGATCCTACGAGCAGTACTTC. Protein product: CASRHRDTYRSYEQYF. This rearrangement joins TRBV2 to TRBJ2-7; D unresolved. The CDR3 is made up of 16 amino acids. In germline, CDR1 is SNHLY, CDR2 FYNNEI. The germline V and J ends were trimmed by 6 bases and 1 base, with 19 bases remaining between them.

The chain uses TRBV11-2 and TRBJ1-6; no firm D call. The CDR3 has 14 amino acids. CDR1 is SGHAT, CDR2 FQNNGV, per germline. Trimming cost V 2 bases and J 7 bases, with 9 bases left between them. CDR3 region: CASSLSAGNSPLHF. As DNA, the CDR3 is TGTGCCAGCAGCTTATCGGCAGGCAATTCACCCCTCCACTTT. Supplemented by reference TRBV11-2 and TRBJ1-6, the full variable domain reads EAGVAQSPRYKIIEKRQSVAFWCNPISGHATLYWYQQILGQGPKLLIQFQNNGVVDDSQLPKDRFSAERLKGVDSTLKIQPAKLEDSAVYLCASSLSAGNSPLHFGNGTRLTVT.

This chain joins TRBV11-2 and TRBJ2-2; TRBD1 or TRBD2 may be the D gene (5 bases each). The germline V gene has CDR1 SGHAT and CDR2 FQNNGV. The CDR3 runs to 14 residues. V was trimmed by 5 bases and J by 6 bases, leaving 13 bases between them. CDR3 sequence (DNA): TGTGCCAGCAGCCTTTCCGGGGCGGCCGGGGAGCTGTTTTTT. Its protein product is CASSLSGAAGELFF.

The chain employs TRBV12-3 or TRBV12-4 and TRBJ2-3, with D tentatively TRBD1 or TRBD2 (5 bases each). Trimming pared 2 bases from V and 11 bases from J, leaving 11 bases between. The CDR3 is 12 amino acids. The DNA for the CDR3 is TGTGCCAGCAGTTTACGGGGCCTGGAGCAGTATTTT. The encoded protein is CASSLRGLEQYF.

This clone showed up just a few times. This rearrangement joins TRBV7-9 to TRBJ2-5; D gene ambiguous. Germline V lookup: CDR1 SEHNR, CDR2 FQNEAQ (reference sequence). Trimming removed 1 base from V and 4 bases from J, with 10 bases in between. This CDR3 has 14 residues. CDR3 coding DNA: TGTGCCAGCAGCTTAGACGCCCGGAGAGAGACCCAGTACTTC. Residues: CASSLDARRETQYF.